The 2 T cell receptor beta chains in this list originate from one sample, sequenced in a study of a mutant IDH1 vaccine in newly diagnosed glioma. Data came from immunoSEQ multiplex PCR; TCRdb stores just in-frame clones and leaves some out. This table holds tens of thousands of clones, roughly 90% found once. Described time point: baseline, week 1 (first vaccination visit). Stated treatment: pre-vaccination baseline after standard-of-care therapy. This specimen was PBMCs, taken from a glioma patient treated with radiotherapy, temozolomide or both. The origin of the receptors is a man aged 40-50 years with glioma.

The genes are TRBV7-9 and TRBJ1-1, with TRBD1 matching over 9 bases. CDR1 SEHNR and CDR2 FQNEAQ come from the germline V gene (reference sequence). This CDR3 is built from 14 residues. Trimming took 8 bases from V and 3 from J; bases not matched to a gene: 7. Here the CDR3 DNA reads TGTGCCAGCGGGATACAGGGGGCCCACACTGAAGCTTTCTTT. The encoded protein is CASGIQGAHTEAFF. Filled out from reference TRBV7-9 and TRBJ1-1, the complete variable domain reads DTGVSQNPRHKITKRGQNVTFRCDPISEHNRLYWYRQTLGQGPEFLTYFQNEAQLEKSRLLSDRFSAERPKGSFSTLEIQRTEQGDSAMYLCASGIQGAHTEAFFGQGTRLTVV.

V is TRBV18 and J is TRBJ1-5; D might be TRBD1 (5 bases). CDR3 length: 14 residues. Trimming removed 8 bases from V and 3 bases from J, with 14 bases in between. The V gene's germline CDR1 is KGHSH and CDR2 LQKENI. The CDR3 region is CASTTGRSNQPQHF. DNA of the CDR3: TGTGCCAGCACAACAGGACGGTCCAATCAGCCCCAGCATTTT.